This T cell receptor (beta chain) was found in a study of CD8+ T cells in alopecia areata. Study context: Oral tofacitinib (5 to 10 mg twice daily) was administered to treated patients.

Trimming removed 6 bases at V and 3 bases at J, with 13 bases between. Germline V CDR1 and CDR2: SGHDT, YYEEEE. This CDR3 comprises 13 residues. After isolation, RNA underwent reverse transcription to generate cDNA as the sequencing template. The repertoire was sequenced with immunoSEQ multiplex PCR; TCRdb's copy has only in-frame clones and lacks some. The profile shows approximately 180,000 clones, about 66% of them singletons. This specimen was CD8+ T cells sorted from blood, taken at week 0. The chain combines TRBV5-6 with TRBJ2-7; no reliable D call. The clonotype comes from a human donor with alopecia areata. CDR3 protein: CASTSKMSYEQYF. In nucleotides, the CDR3 is TGTGCCAGCACCTCTAAAATGAGCTACGAGCAGTACTTC.